This T cell receptor (beta chain) was recovered during a study of blood T cell repertoires in COVID-19. Overall study: Acute and convalescent COVID-19 samples came from the United States, Italy and Spain. From T cells, B-cell-depleted T cells, or PBMCs came the material, which was cDNA or gDNA.

This clone was detected only once. Per the original methods: Amplifying reference gene primers gave estimates of nucleated cell counts. Some clones are missing from TCRdb's copy, which holds only in-frame ones; the method was immunoSEQ multiplex PCR. The V and J calls and clone size are taken from that table; D and trimming were inferred from the DNA. The data show tens of thousands of clones, about 70% seen once. CDR3 length equals 15 residues. Germline V gene sequence: CDR1 SGDLS, CDR2 YYNGEE. V gave up 2 bases and J gave up 1 base, with 12 bases separating them. The TCR was taken from a man aged 65 to 79 with active or convalescent COVID-19. The sequenced sample consisted of peripheral blood. The V gene is TRBV9, the J gene TRBJ1-1; no firm D call. The CDR3 DNA sequence: TGTGCCAGCAGCGTCGGCCCGACACAGAACACTGAAGCTTTCTTT. This sequence encodes CASSVGPTQNTEAFF. The whole variable domain, filled in from reference TRBV9 and TRBJ1-1, reads DSGVTQTPKHLITATGQRVTLRCSPRSGDLSVYWYQQSLDQGLQFLIQYYNGEERAKGNILERFSAQQFPDLHSELNLSSLELGDSALYFCASSVGPTQNTEAFFGQGTRLTVV.